This T cell receptor (beta chain) was recorded in a study of a mutant IDH1 vaccine in newly diagnosed glioma. Time point here: week 5, during vaccination. Vaccinated patients received 300 ug of mutant IDH1 20-mer peptide per dose, with topical imiquimod. The CDR3 contains 13 residues. Per the germline V gene, CDR1 is SGHRS and CDR2 is YFSETQ. V was clipped by 1 base and J by 3 bases, with 7 bases between them. This table comes from immunoSEQ multiplex PCR, and its TCRdb copy is limited to in-frame clones, with some not included. The sample consists of 52,000 or so clones, approximately 79% of them appearing once. In regard to this clone: What it binds is not known.

The sequence derives from a woman between 18 and 29 years old with glioma. Some clones in this sample may be carry-over from other donors' samples. This rearrangement joins TRBV5-1 to TRBJ1-2; no reliable D call. The specimen comprised PBMCs, sampled from a glioma patient whose treatment included an IDH1 peptide vaccine. The CDR3 here is CASSLNADYGYTF. The CDR3, as DNA: TGCGCCAGCAGCTTGAACGCCGACTATGGCTACACCTTC.